This entry lists 28 T cell receptor beta chains sequenced from one sample in a study of T cell changes during pregnancy in multiple sclerosis. TCRdb's table, derived via immunoSEQ multiplex PCR, lists solely in-frame clones and lacks some. In the table there are about 41,000 clones, more than 90% of which are singletons. The specimen was CD8+ T cells from peripheral blood mononuclear cells, collected in the third trimester of pregnancy. Receptor source: a female donor with multiple sclerosis, enrolled in a pregnancy study.

V and J are TRBV4-3 and TRBJ2-3; 13 nucleotides match TRBD2. The CDR3 has 16 residues. With 0 bases clipped from V and 4 bases from J, the junction kept 1 base outside the gene matches. Germline V gene data show CDR1 as LGHNA and CDR2 as YSLEER. The CDR3 reads CASSQELAGGPDTQYF. For the CDR3, the DNA is TGCGCCAGCAGCCAAGAACTAGCGGGGGGGCCAGATACGCAGTATTTT.

V and J are TRBV27 and TRBJ1-1; perhaps TRBD1 as D (5 bases). The germline CDR1 and CDR2 sequences are MNHEY and SMNVEV (reference sequence). V lost 2 bases and J lost 6, with 13 bases in between. The CDR3 length is 14 residues. CDR3 sequence (DNA): TGTGCCAGCAGTTTAGGAGGCGCGGGGGCTGAAGCTTTCTTT. Amino acids: CASSLGGAGAEAFF.

This chain uses TRBV27 with TRBJ2-2; D gene uncertain. Germline loops: CDR1 MNHEY, CDR2 SMNVEV (reference sequence). This CDR3 contains 17 residues. Trimming removed 3 bases from V and 7 bases from J, with 21 bases in between. Here the CDR3 DNA reads TGTGCCAGCAGTTTTGGCGGCTTCCTGAGGCTAGGCGGGGAGCTGTTTTTT. It codes for CASSFGGFLRLGGELFF.

CDR3 amino acids: CASSIALSSYNEQFF. The CDR3 DNA reads TGTGCCAGTAGTATCGCGCTGAGCTCCTACAATGAGCAGTTCTTC. The V call is TRBV19, the J call TRBJ2-1; D ambiguous. Germline CDR1 and CDR2: LNHDA and SQIVND (reference sequence). This CDR3 has 15 residues. V lost 3 bases to trimming and J lost 0 bases, with 9 bases between them.

The chain is built from TRBV28 and TRBJ2-1; 9 positions match TRBD2. V lost 8 bases and J lost 0; bases outside the gene matches: 11. The CDR3 is 17 amino acids. Germline V CDR1 and CDR2: MDHEN, SYDVKM. CDR3: CASSRLAEQSSYNEQFF. Written as DNA, the CDR3 is TGTGCCAGCTCGCGACTAGCGGAGCAGAGCTCCTACAATGAGCAGTTCTTC.

The CDR3 nucleotides read TGTGCCAGCAGCTCGTTCTTTTCAGGGGCCCAAGAGACCCAGTACTTC. Translating gives CASSSFFSGAQETQYF. The chain couples TRBV7-9 to TRBJ2-5; possibly TRBD1 for D (6 bases). CDR1 is SEHNR, CDR2 FQNEAQ, per germline (reference sequence). V gave up 4 bases and J gave up 1 base, with 16 bases separating them. This CDR3 has 16 amino acids.

This rearrangement joins TRBV7-9 to TRBJ1-4; maybe TRBD1 (5 bases). Looked up from germline, CDR1 is SEHNR and CDR2 is FQNEAQ (reference sequence). The CDR3 sequence is 14 residues long. Trimming left V 1 base short and J 3 bases short, with 6 bases between. Here the CDR3 DNA reads TGTGCCAGCAGCTTAGGGGGGGCTAATGAAAAACTGTTTTTT. Protein product: CASSLGGANEKLFF.

V usage is TRBV4-3 and J usage is TRBJ1-6; maybe TRBD1 (5 bases). Germline CDR1 LGHNA, CDR2 YSLEER. Trimming removed 0 bases from V and 4 bases from J, with 7 bases in between. The CDR3 loop spans 15 amino acids. This chain's CDR3 is CASSQDRDYNSPLHF. The CDR3 coding sequence is TGCGCCAGCAGCCAAGACAGGGATTATAATTCACCCCTCCACTTT.

The rearrangement uses TRBV7-8 and TRBJ1-5; D is perhaps TRBD1 (6 bases). CDR1 and CDR2 (germline): SGHVS, FQNEAQ. V lost 1 base, J lost 0 bases, and 13 bases lay in between. The CDR3 has 17 residues. The CDR3 loop is CASSLVTRGYSNQPQHF. CDR3 DNA: TGTGCCAGCAGCTTAGTCACCAGGGGATATAGCAATCAGCCCCAGCATTTT.

This rearrangement joins TRBV4-1 to TRBJ2-3; 11 bases fit TRBD1. This CDR3 region has 14 residues. After removal of 4 bases from V and 7 bases from J, the junction contained 4 bases not matched to a gene. CDR1 is MGHRA, CDR2 YSYEKL, per germline. CDR3 residues: CASSPGQGAHTQYF. The CDR3 bases are TGCGCCAGCAGCCCCGGACAGGGGGCTCATACGCAGTATTTT.

As regards this clone: Other DNA sequences from this sample encode an identical CDR3 as well. The chain employs TRBV27 and TRBJ2-7, with D possibly matching TRBD2 (5 bases). The CDR3 is 13 amino acids. V was trimmed by 0 bases and J by 4 bases, leaving 7 bases between them. From germline, CDR1 is MNHEY and CDR2 SMNVEV (reference sequence). The CDR3 DNA follows: TGTGCCAGCAGTTTATCCCCGGGGTACGAGCAGTACTTC. It yields the protein CASSLSPGYEQYF.

This clone was seen once. This sequence joins TRBV28 and TRBJ2-1; TRBD2 matches at 9 bases. CDR3 length: 16 amino acids. J gave up 1 base and V 3 bases, and 4 bases lay outside the gene matches. CDR1 MDHEN and CDR2 SYDVKM come from the germline V gene. The CDR3: CASSFSSGISYNEQFF. CDR3 nucleotide sequence: TGTGCCAGCAGTTTCTCTAGCGGGATTTCCTACAATGAGCAGTTCTTC.

V is TRBV4-3 and J is TRBJ1-1; 7 positions agree with TRBD1. Losses at the gene ends were 3 bases for V and 0 bases for J; bases not matched to a gene: 4. CDR3 length: 15 residues. Germline loops: CDR1 LGHNA, CDR2 YSLEER. CDR3 bases: TGCGCCAGCAGCCAGGGGACAGAATTGAACACTGAAGCTTTCTTT. As protein: CASSQGTELNTEAFF.

V is TRBV6-5 and J is TRBJ1-2; 8 bases match TRBD1. Germline CDR1 MNHEY, CDR2 SVGAGI. V was clipped by 8 bases and J by 7 bases; unmatched bases: 0. CDR3 length: 10 amino acids. The CDR3 reads CASGTGGYTF. CDR3 nucleotides: TGTGCCAGCGGGACAGGTGGCTACACCTTC.

The J gene is TRBJ1-3, the V gene TRBV7-9; D gene unclear. CDR3 length equals 14 residues. The germline gives CDR1 SEHNR, CDR2 FQNEAQ (reference sequence). V lost 5 bases and J 0 bases, leaving 8 bases between the germline ends. CDR3 region: CASSDASSGNTIYF. The CDR3 coding sequence is TGTGCCAGCAGCGATGCTAGCTCTGGAAACACCATATATTTT.

The DNA of the CDR3 is TGTGCCAGCAGCGAGCCCTACAACCGGGGAGGGGTTTCCGACGAGCAGTACTTC. It is translated as CASSEPYNRGGVSDEQYF. The chain uses TRBV28 and TRBJ2-7; 7 bases fit TRBD2. V was pared by 6 bases and J by 5 bases, with 22 bases of the junction left unmatched. The CDR3 is 18 amino acids. Looked up from germline, CDR1 is MDHEN and CDR2 is SYDVKM. The full variable domain, its missing parts supplied by reference TRBV28 and TRBJ2-7, is DVKVTQSSRYLVKRTGEKVFLECVQDMDHENMFWYRQDPGLGLRLIYFSYDVKMKEKGDIPEGYSVSREKKERFSLILESASTNQTSMYLCASSEPYNRGGVSDEQYFGPGTRLTVT.

This clone was observed once. The CDR3 DNA reads TGTGCCAGCAGCTTGGGGGGGGTCAATGAGCAGTTCTTC. Amino acids: CASSLGGVNEQFF. The chain joins TRBV5-6 to TRBJ2-1; weak D call: TRBD2 (6 bases). V lost 0 bases and J 6 bases, leaving 7 bases between the germline ends. This CDR3 has 13 residues. Germline CDR1 and CDR2: SGHDT and YYEEEE.

The rearrangement uses TRBV7-2 and TRBJ2-5; 12 positions agree with TRBD2. V trimming: 0 bases; J trimming: 5 bases; junction bases outside the gene matches: 1. Germline-derived CDR1 and CDR2 are SGHTA and FQGNSA. This CDR3 spans 15 amino acids. CDR3 sequence: CASSLAGTSGETQYF. In DNA form, the CDR3 reads TGTGCCAGCAGCTTAGCCGGGACTAGCGGGGAGACCCAGTACTTC. Variable domain in full (rest from reference TRBV7-2 and TRBJ2-5): GAGVSQSPSNKVTEKGKDVELRCDPISGHTALYWYRQSLGQGLEFLIYFQGNSAPDKSGLPSDRFSAERTGGSVSTLTIQRTQQEDSAVYLCASSLAGTSGETQYFGPGTRLLVL.

The chain has TRBV19 and TRBJ2-2, with TRBD2 matching over 10 bases. The CDR3 is made up of 19 amino acids. The junction had 18 bases not matched to a gene; V was cut back by 5 bases and J by 6 bases. Germline loops: CDR1 LNHDA, CDR2 SQIVND (reference sequence). CDR3 DNA: TGTGCCAGTAGTTTAGGGTCTAGCGGGGGTGGCGAGGACCCCGGGGAGCTGTTTTTT. Translating it yields CASSLGSSGGGEDPGELFF.

This clone was found once. V usage is TRBV7-9 and J usage is TRBJ2-7; D is uncertain. The CDR3 consists of 12 residues. Per germline, CDR1 SEHNR and CDR2 FQNEAQ (reference sequence). V gave up 5 bases and J gave up 6 bases, with 11 bases separating them. The CDR3 region has the DNA TGTGCCAGCAGCCCGATGACATCCGAGCAGTACTTC. Translated, it gives CASSPMTSEQYF.

CDR3 in amino acids: CASSPTTGSQETQYF. CDR3 nucleotide sequence: TGTGCCAGCAGCCCAACGACAGGGTCTCAAGAGACCCAGTACTTC. The rearrangement links TRBV7-7 to TRBJ2-5, with 7 bases fitting TRBD1. Germline V lookup: CDR1 SSHAT, CDR2 FNYEAQ (reference sequence). This CDR3 comprises 15 residues. V lost 5 bases, J lost 2 bases, and 8 bases stayed unmatched.

This chain links TRBV6-1 with TRBJ2-2; 7 nucleotides line up with TRBD2. The V segment lost 5 bases and the J segment 5 bases; nucleotides outside the gene matches: 8. This CDR3 contains 15 residues. The germline V gene encodes CDR1 MNHNS and CDR2 SASEGT. The CDR3 nucleotides are TGTGCCAGCAGTTCAACTAGCGAGAGTACCGGGGAGCTGTTTTTT. Translation gives CASSSTSESTGELFF.

The CDR3 DNA is TGTGCCAGCAGTTCGGACACGAACTATGGCTACACCTTC. Amino acids: CASSSDTNYGYTF. The chain couples TRBV5-4 to TRBJ1-2; tentatively, D is TRBD1 (5 bases). The CDR3 runs 13 residues. Germline-derived CDR1 and CDR2 are SGHNT and YYREEE (reference sequence). The V gene lost 5 bases and the J gene lost 2 bases, with 10 bases spanning the gap.

This clone was counted only a few times. This chain's CDR3 is CASSVGQGFTEAFF. The CDR3 region has the DNA TGTGCCAGCAGCGTGGGACAGGGATTCACTGAAGCTTTCTTT. This chain connects TRBV16 to TRBJ1-1; 9 positions match TRBD1. The trim removed 5 bases at V and 4 bases at J, leaving 5 bases unmatched. Germline V gene lookup returns CDR1 KGHSY and CDR2 FQNENV. This CDR3 comprises 14 residues.

This chain uses TRBV5-4 with TRBJ2-1; 12 positions match TRBD1. CDR1 is SGHNT, CDR2 YYREEE, per germline (reference sequence). The length of the CDR3 is 15 residues. V shed 4 bases, J shed 8 bases, and the junction held 7 bases outside the gene matches. CDR3 residues: CASSLRDRGRDEQFF. In DNA, the CDR3 is TGTGCCAGCAGCCTCCGGGACAGGGGGCGAGATGAGCAGTTCTTC.

V usage is TRBV6-5 and J usage is TRBJ1-1; 7 positions agree with TRBD1. Germline assignment: CDR1 MNHEY and CDR2 SVGAGI. CDR3 length: 15 amino acids. V trimming: 7 bases; J trimming: 4 bases; junction bases outside the gene matches: 12. The CDR3 sequence is CASTPGSAGGTEAFF. The CDR3 coding sequence is TGTGCCAGCACCCCCGGGTCGGCAGGGGGCACTGAAGCTTTCTTT.

The chain recombines TRBV7-2 with TRBJ2-1; the D is unclear. Germline V gives CDR1 SGHTA, CDR2 FQGNSA. The CDR3 extends over 15 amino acids. Trimming shortened V by 4 bases and J by 4 bases, and 14 bases separated the two germline ends. The CDR3 sequence is CASSSLSLPYNEQFF. The CDR3 nucleotides are TGTGCCAGCAGCTCCCTTTCCCTCCCTTACAATGAGCAGTTCTTC.

V is TRBV25-1 and J is TRBJ2-1; the D gene is possibly TRBD2 (6 bases). Trimming took off 2 bases at V and 7 bases at J, with 12 bases between the two ends. This CDR3 spans 14 amino acids. Germline lookup yields CDR1 MGHDK and CDR2 SYGVNS. CDR3 DNA sequence: TGTGCCAGCAGTGAAGGGGGAGGTTGGAATGAGCAGTTCTTC. It encodes CASSEGGGWNEQFF.